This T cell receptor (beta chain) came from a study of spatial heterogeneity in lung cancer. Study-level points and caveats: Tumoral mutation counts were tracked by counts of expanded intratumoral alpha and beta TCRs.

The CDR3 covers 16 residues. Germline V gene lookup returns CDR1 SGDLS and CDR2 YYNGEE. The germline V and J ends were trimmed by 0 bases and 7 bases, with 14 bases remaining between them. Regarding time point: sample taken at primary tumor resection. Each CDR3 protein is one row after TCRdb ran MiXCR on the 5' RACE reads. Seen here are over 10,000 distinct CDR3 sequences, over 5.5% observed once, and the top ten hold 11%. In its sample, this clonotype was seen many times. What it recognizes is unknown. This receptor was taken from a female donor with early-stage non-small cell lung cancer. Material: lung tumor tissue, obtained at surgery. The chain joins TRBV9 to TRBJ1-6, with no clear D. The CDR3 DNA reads TGTGCCAGCAGCGTAGGGAGAACGGAGAGAAATTCACCCCTCCACTTT. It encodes CASSVGRTERNSPLHF.